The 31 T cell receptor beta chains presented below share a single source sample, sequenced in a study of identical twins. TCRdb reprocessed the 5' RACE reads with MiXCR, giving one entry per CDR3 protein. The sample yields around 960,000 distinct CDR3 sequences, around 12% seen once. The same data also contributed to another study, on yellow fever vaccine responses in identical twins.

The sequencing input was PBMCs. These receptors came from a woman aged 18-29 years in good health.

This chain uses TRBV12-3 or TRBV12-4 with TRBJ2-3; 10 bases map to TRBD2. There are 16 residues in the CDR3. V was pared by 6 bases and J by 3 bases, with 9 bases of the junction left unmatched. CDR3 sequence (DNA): TGTGCCAGCAGAAACGGACTAGCGGTTTCGACAGATACGCAGTATTTT. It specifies CASRNGLAVSTDTQYF.

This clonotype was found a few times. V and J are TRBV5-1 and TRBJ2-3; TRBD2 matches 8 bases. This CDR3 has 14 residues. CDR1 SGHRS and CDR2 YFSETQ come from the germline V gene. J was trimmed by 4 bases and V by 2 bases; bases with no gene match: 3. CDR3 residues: CASSFRTSSDTQYF. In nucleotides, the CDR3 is TGCGCCAGCAGCTTTCGGACTAGCTCAGATACGCAGTATTTT.

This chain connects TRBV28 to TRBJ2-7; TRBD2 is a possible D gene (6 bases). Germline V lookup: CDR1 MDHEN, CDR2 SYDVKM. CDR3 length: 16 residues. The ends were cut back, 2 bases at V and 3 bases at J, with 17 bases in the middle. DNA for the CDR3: TGTGCCAGCAGTTTAGCAAGAACCGGGAGTTTCTACGAGCAGTACTTC. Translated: CASSLARTGSFYEQYF.

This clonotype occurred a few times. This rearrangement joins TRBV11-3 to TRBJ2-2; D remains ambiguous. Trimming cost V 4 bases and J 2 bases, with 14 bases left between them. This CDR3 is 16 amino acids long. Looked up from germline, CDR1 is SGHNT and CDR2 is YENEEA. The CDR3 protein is CASSWRLTQNTGELFF. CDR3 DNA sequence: TGTGCCAGCAGCTGGAGACTTACACAAAACACCGGGGAGCTGTTTTTT.

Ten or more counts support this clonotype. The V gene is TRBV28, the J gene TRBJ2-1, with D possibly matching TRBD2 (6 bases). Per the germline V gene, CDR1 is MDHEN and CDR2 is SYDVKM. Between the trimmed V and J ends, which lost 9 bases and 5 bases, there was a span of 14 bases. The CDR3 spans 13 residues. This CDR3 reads CASRGRSDNEQFF. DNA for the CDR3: TGTGCCAGTCGAGGGAGGTCCGACAATGAGCAGTTCTTC.

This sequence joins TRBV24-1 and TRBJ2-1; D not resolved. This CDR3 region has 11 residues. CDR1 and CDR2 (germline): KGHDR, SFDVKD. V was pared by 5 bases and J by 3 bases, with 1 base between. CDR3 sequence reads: CATSVYNEQFF. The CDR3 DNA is TGTGCCACCAGTGTCTACAATGAGCAGTTCTTC.

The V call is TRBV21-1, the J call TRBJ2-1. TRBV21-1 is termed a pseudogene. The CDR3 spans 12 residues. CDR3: CASSRDDNEQFF. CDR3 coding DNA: TGTGCCAGCAGCAGAGACGACAATGAGCAGTTCTTC.

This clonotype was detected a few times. CDR3 DNA sequence: TGTGCCAGCAGCCAAAATACTCTCGATACGCAGTATTTT. This encodes CASSQNTLDTQYF. The V and J genes are TRBV3-1 and TRBJ2-3; D unclear. This CDR3 is 13 amino acids long. V shed 2 bases and J shed 6 bases, with 9 bases lying between them. Germline loops: CDR1 LGHDT, CDR2 YNNKEL (reference sequence).

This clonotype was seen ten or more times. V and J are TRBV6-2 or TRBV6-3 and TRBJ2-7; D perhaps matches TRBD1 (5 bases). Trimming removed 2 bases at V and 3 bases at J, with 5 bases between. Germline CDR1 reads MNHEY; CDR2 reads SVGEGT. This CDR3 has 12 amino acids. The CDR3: CASSYDSYEQYF. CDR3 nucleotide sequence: TGTGCCAGCAGTTACGACAGCTACGAGCAGTACTTC.

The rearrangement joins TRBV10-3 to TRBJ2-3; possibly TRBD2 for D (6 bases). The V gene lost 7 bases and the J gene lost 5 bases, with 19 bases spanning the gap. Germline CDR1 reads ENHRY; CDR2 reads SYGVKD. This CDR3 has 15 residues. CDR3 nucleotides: TGTGCCATCACCACGGGGAGCGGGCTTGGAGATACGCAGTATTTT. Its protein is CAITTGSGLGDTQYF.

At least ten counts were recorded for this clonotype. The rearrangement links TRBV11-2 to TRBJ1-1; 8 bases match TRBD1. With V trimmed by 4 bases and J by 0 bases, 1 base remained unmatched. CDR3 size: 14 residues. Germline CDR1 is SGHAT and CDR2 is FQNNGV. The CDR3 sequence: CASSYRGMNTEAFF. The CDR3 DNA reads TGTGCCAGCAGCTACAGGGGGATGAACACTGAAGCTTTCTTT.

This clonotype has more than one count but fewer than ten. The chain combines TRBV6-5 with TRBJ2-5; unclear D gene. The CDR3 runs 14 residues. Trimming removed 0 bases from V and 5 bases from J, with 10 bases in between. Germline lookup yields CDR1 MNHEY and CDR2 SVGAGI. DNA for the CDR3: TGTGCCAGCAGTTACTCTCAGGATTTTGAGACCCAGTACTTC. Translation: CASSYSQDFETQYF.

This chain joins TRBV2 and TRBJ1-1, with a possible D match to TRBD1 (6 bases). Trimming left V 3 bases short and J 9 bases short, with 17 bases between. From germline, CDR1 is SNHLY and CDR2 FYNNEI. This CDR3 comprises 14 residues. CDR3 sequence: CASSEEVQGWKAFF. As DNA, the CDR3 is TGTGCCAGCAGTGAGGAGGTACAGGGTTGGAAAGCTTTCTTT.

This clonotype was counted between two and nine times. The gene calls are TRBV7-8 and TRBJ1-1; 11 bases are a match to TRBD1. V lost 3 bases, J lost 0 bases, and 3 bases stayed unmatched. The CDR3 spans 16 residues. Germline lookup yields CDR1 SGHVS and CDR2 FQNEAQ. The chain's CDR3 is CASSFRDRGLNTEAFF. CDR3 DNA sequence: TGTGCCAGCAGCTTCCGGGACAGGGGGTTGAACACTGAAGCTTTCTTT.

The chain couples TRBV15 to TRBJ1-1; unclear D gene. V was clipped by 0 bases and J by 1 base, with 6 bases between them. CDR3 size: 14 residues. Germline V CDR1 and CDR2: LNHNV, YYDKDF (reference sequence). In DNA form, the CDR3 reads TGTGCCACCAGCAGAGATCGGGAGAACACTGAAGCTTTCTTT. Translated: CATSRDRENTEAFF.

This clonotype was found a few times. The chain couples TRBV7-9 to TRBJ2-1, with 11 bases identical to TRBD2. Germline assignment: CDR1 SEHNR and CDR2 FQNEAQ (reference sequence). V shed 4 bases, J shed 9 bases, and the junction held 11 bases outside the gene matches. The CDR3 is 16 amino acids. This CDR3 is CASSSLGSGRAPEQFF. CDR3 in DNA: TGTGCCAGCAGCTCGTTGGGTAGCGGGAGGGCCCCTGAGCAGTTCTTC.

The CDR3 DNA reads TGTGCCGGAGCAGGGGTTAAGGGGGAGCAGTACTTC. Protein sequence: CAGAGVKGEQYF. The V and J genes are TRBV28 and TRBJ2-7; perhaps TRBD1 as D (6 bases). From germline, CDR1 is MDHEN and CDR2 SYDVKM. CDR3 size: 12 residues. Between the trimmed V and J ends, which lost 11 bases and 7 bases, there was a span of 18 bases. Supplemented by reference TRBV28 and TRBJ2-7, the full variable domain reads DVKVTQSSRYLVKRTGEKVFLECVQDMDHENMFWYRQDPGLGLRLIYFSYDVKMKEKGDIPEGYSVSREKKERFSLILESASTNQTSMYLCAGAGVKGEQYFGPGTRLTVT.

CDR3 protein: CSVVGAGPNTDTQYF. In nucleotides, the CDR3 is TGCAGCGTTGTTGGGGCTGGACCGAACACAGATACGCAGTATTTT. The chain is built from TRBV29-1 and TRBJ2-3, with D possibly matching TRBD1 (5 bases). The length of the CDR3 is 15 residues. V was cut by 4 bases and J by 2 bases, with 16 bases left in between. Germline CDR1 is SQVTM and CDR2 is ANQGSEA.

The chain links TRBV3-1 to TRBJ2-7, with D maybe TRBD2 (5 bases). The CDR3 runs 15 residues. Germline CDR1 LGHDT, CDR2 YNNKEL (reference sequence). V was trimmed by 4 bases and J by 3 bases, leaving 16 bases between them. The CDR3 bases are TGTGCCAGCAGCCTCGAGCTAGCCCCCCACTACGAGCAGTACTTC. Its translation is CASSLELAPHYEQYF.

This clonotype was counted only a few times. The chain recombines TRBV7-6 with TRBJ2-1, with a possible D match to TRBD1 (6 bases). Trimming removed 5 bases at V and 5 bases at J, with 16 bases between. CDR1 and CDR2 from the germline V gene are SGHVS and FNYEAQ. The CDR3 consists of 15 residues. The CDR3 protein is CASSPDRSQDNEQFF. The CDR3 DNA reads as TGTGCCAGCAGCCCCGACAGGTCCCAGGACAATGAGCAGTTCTTC. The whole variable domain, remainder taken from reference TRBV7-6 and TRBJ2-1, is GAGVSQSPRYKVTKRGQDVALRCDPISGHVSLYWYRQALGQGPEFLTYFNYEAQQDKSGLPNDRFSAERPEGSISTLTIQRTEQRDSAMYRCASSPDRSQDNEQFFGPGTRLTVL.

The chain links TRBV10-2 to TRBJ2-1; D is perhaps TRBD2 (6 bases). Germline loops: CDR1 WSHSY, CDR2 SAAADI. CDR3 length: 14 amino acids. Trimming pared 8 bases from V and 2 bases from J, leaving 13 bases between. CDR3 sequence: CASLGREAYNEQFF. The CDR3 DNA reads TGCGCCAGCCTGGGGCGGGAAGCCTACAATGAGCAGTTCTTC.

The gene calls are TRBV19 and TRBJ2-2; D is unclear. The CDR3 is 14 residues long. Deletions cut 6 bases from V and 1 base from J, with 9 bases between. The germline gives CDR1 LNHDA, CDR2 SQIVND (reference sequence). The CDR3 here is CASRFELNTGELFF. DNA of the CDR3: TGTGCCAGTAGGTTCGAATTGAACACCGGGGAGCTGTTTTTT.

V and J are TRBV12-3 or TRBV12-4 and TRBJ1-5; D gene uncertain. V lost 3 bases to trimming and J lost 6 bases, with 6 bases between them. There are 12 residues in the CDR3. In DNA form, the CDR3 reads TGTGCCAGCAGTTTCCGGTTTCAGCCCCAGCATTTT. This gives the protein CASSFRFQPQHF.

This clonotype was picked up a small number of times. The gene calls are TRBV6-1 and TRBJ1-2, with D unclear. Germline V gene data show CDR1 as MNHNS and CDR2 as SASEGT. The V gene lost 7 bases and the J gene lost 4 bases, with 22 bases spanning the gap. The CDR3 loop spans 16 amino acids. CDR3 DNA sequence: TGTGCCAGCATACCATCCCAGAGGGATCCCCTCTATGGCTACACCTTC. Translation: CASIPSQRDPLYGYTF.

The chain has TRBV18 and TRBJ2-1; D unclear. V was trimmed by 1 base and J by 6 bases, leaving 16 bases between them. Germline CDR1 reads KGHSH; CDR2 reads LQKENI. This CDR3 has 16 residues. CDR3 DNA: TGTGCCAGCTCACCACGTGACGGAAGGCGGTTCAATGAGCAGTTCTTC. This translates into CASSPRDGRRFNEQFF.

CDR3 sequence (DNA): TGCGCCAGCAGCTTGGAAGCAAACTCCTACAATGAGCAGTTCTTC. It is translated as CASSLEANSYNEQFF. The gene calls are TRBV5-1 and TRBJ2-1; D is undetermined. CDR1 SGHRS and CDR2 YFSETQ come from the germline V gene. The CDR3 has 15 amino acids. The V end was cut by 0 bases, the J end by 0 bases, with 7 bases between.

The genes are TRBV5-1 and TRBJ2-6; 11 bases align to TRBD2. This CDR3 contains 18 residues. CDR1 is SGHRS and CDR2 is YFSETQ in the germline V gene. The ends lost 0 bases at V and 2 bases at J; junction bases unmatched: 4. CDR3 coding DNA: TGCGCCAGCAGCTTGGCCGAGACTAGCGGGACTGGGGCCAACGTCCTGACTTTC. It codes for CASSLAETSGTGANVLTF.

This CDR3 is CASSEGRHRNTGELFF. The DNA of the CDR3 is TGTGCCAGCAGTGAGGGGCGGCACCGGAACACCGGGGAGCTGTTTTTT. The chain joins TRBV25-1 to TRBJ2-2, with TRBD1 as a possible D gene (5 bases). CDR1 and CDR2 (germline): MGHDK, SYGVNS. The CDR3 spans 16 residues. V was trimmed by 3 bases and J by 1 base, leaving 12 bases between them.

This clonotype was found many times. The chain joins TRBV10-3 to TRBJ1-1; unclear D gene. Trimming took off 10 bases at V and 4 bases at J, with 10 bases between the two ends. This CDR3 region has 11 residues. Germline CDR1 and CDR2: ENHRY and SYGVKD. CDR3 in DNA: TGTGCCACACAGACGAGCACTGAAGCTTTCTTT. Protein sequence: CATQTSTEAFF.

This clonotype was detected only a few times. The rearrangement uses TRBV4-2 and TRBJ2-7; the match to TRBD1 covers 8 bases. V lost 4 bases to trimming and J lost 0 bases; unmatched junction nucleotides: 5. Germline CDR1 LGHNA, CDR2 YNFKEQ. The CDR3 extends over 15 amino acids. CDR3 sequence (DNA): TGTGCCAGCAGCCGAGCGACAGGGGACTCCTACGAGCAGTACTTC. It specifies CASSRATGDSYEQYF.

CDR3 bases: TGCAGTGCTAGAGATTTTTTAGCGGGAGCGATCAATGAGCAGTTCTTC. This encodes CSARDFLAGAINEQFF. The V and J genes are TRBV20-1 and TRBJ2-1; 9 bases match TRBD2. The CDR3 runs to 16 residues. V was clipped by 0 bases and J by 6 bases; unmatched bases: 9. CDR1 and CDR2 (germline): DFQATT, SNEGSKA (reference sequence).